The subject of this entry is one T cell receptor (beta chain). These data come from a study of blood T cell repertoires in COVID-19. Repertoires were generated with immunoSEQ multiplex PCR, while TCRdb's copy carries only in-frame clones and drops some. Of 150,000 to 200,000 clones detected, roughly four fifths appear once; the ten largest clones hold around 7.3%. Germline V gene sequence: CDR1 MNHEY, CDR2 SVGAGI. The J segment lost 8 bases and the V segment lost 6 bases, leaving 9 bases of the junction unmatched. The CDR3 consists of 14 residues. The TCR sequence derives from a woman in her 70s with COVID-19, enrolled during active disease. V usage is TRBV6-5 and J usage is TRBJ1-4; TRBD1 matches at 7 bases. The material sequenced was peripheral blood. CDR3 bases: TGTGCCAGCAGAACGACAGGGATCAGAGAAAAACTGTTTTTT. It translates to CASRTTGIREKLFF.